The next 19 T cell receptor beta chains were all read from a single sample in a study of cytomegalovirus exposure and HLA in healthy donors. Vbeta (60) and Jbeta (13) primers were used in the PCR. Some clones are missing from TCRdb's copy, which holds only in-frame ones; the method was immunoSEQ multiplex PCR. Here the sample spans 150,000 to 200,000 clones, approximately 84% being singletons. The source material was PBMCs. The receptors were sampled from a girl aged 5-17 years in good health and CMV-seropositive.

J is TRBJ2-1 and V is TRBV9, with D maybe TRBD1 (6 bases). CDR1 and CDR2 (germline): SGDLS, YYNGEE. Trimming took 4 bases from V and 0 from J, leaving 11 bases between them. CDR3 length equals 15 residues. Here the CDR3 reads CASSSGDRSYNEQFF. CDR3 nucleotide sequence: TGTGCCAGCAGCTCAGGGGACCGCTCCTACAATGAGCAGTTCTTC. Drawing the rest from reference TRBV9 and TRBJ2-1, the complete variable domain is DSGVTQTPKHLITATGQRVTLRCSPRSGDLSVYWYQQSLDQGLQFLIQYYNGEERAKGNILERFSAQQFPDLHSELNLSSLELGDSALYFCASSSGDRSYNEQFFGPGTRLTVL.

J is TRBJ1-2 and V is TRBV10-3, with D hard to call. V was shortened by 7 bases and J by 6 bases, with 18 bases between the two germline ends. This CDR3 comprises 14 residues. CDR1 is ENHRY, CDR2 SYGVKD, per germline. For the CDR3, the DNA is TGTGCCATCAACGGAGGCGGTGTCGGTGATGGCTACACCTTC. Residues: CAINGGGVGDGYTF.

This chain joins TRBV7-2 and TRBJ2-1, with 8 bases identical to TRBD1. The V segment lost 3 bases and the J segment 9 bases; nucleotides outside the gene matches: 7. Germline-derived CDR1 and CDR2 are SGHTA and FQGNSA. The CDR3 spans 14 residues. This CDR3 is CASSFHRGVGEQFF. The CDR3 coding sequence is TGTGCCAGCAGCTTCCACAGGGGGGTTGGTGAGCAGTTCTTC.

The V and J genes are TRBV25-1 and TRBJ2-3, with 7 positions matching TRBD2. CDR1 is MGHDK and CDR2 is SYGVNS in the germline V gene. CDR3 length equals 15 residues. With 3 bases clipped from V and 4 bases from J, the junction kept 7 bases outside the gene matches. As DNA, the CDR3 is TGTGCCAGCAGTGACCAACGGGGGGATTCAGATACGCAGTATTTT. It is translated as CASSDQRGDSDTQYF. The complete variable domain, with remaining parts taken from reference TRBV25-1 and TRBJ2-3, reads EADIYQTPRYLVIGTGKKITLECSQTMGHDKMYWYQQDPGMELHLIHYSYGVNSTEKGDLSSESTVSRIRTEHFPLTLESARPSHTSQYLCASSDQRGDSDTQYFGPGTRLTVL.

The chain joins TRBV5-1 to TRBJ2-1; 9 nucleotides match TRBD2. V shed 4 bases, J shed 0 bases, and the junction held 5 bases outside the gene matches. This CDR3 spans 16 amino acids. CDR1 and CDR2 (germline): SGHRS, YFSETQ. Here the CDR3 reads CASSPSGESSYNEQFF. The CDR3 DNA reads as TGCGCCAGCAGCCCTAGCGGGGAGAGCTCCTACAATGAGCAGTTCTTC. The full variable domain, its missing parts supplied by reference TRBV5-1 and TRBJ2-1, is KAGVTQTPRYLIKTRGQQVTLSCSPISGHRSVSWYQQTPGQGLQFLFEYFSETQRNKGNFPGRFSGRQFSNSRSEMNVSTLELGDSALYLCASSPSGESSYNEQFFGPGTRLTVL.

The rearrangement uses TRBV4-2 and TRBJ2-7, with 13 bases fitting TRBD2. V was pared by 1 base and J by 0 bases, with 9 bases of the junction left unmatched. The CDR3 spans 19 residues. Germline lookup yields CDR1 LGHNA and CDR2 YNFKEQ. CDR3 residues: CASSQADGLAGASSYEQYF. CDR3 in DNA: TGTGCCAGCAGCCAAGCGGACGGACTAGCGGGGGCAAGCTCCTACGAGCAGTACTTC.

The rearrangement joins TRBV5-1 to TRBJ1-2; D gene ambiguous. The V gene's germline CDR1 is SGHRS and CDR2 YFSETQ. The CDR3 is made up of 14 amino acids. Trimming pared 3 bases from V and 4 bases from J, leaving 13 bases between. The CDR3 DNA sequence: TGCGCCAGCAGCTCAAGCCGGGATTTCTATGGCTACACCTTC. Its protein is CASSSSRDFYGYTF.

This clone has only one observation. V gene TRBV13 combines with J gene TRBJ2-5, with TRBD2 as a possible D gene (5 bases). The CDR3 is 15 residues long. V shed 4 bases and J shed 2 bases, with 14 bases lying between them. Germline CDR1 reads PRHDT; CDR2 reads FYEKMQ (reference sequence). The CDR3 coding sequence is TGTGCCAGCAGCTGGACTTACGTACAGCAAGAGACCCAGTACTTC. As protein: CASSWTYVQQETQYF.

This clone was counted a few times. At one end the junction does not follow the germline gene, possibly because of a read error. This chain links TRBV7-7 with TRBJ2-1; 9 bases agree with TRBD2. This CDR3 contains 15 residues. Germline V gene sequence: CDR1 SSHAT, CDR2 FNYEAQ (reference sequence). CDR3 coding DNA: TGTGCTAGCAGCTTAGGCGGGGGGGCCTACAATGAGCAGTTCTTC. Translating gives CASSLGGGAYNEQFF.

The chain links TRBV7-2 to TRBJ1-2; D is perhaps TRBD1 (5 bases). CDR1 is SGHTA, CDR2 FQGNSA, per germline. The CDR3 loop spans 14 amino acids. V was trimmed by 5 bases and J by 4 bases, leaving 14 bases between them. CDR3: CASSPPGTRYGYTF. Written as DNA, the CDR3 is TGTGCCAGCAGCCCCCCAGGGACTCGCTATGGCTACACCTTC.

This chain connects TRBV6-5 to TRBJ1-1, with 7 positions matching TRBD1. J was trimmed by 1 base and V by 6 bases; bases with no gene match: 5. From germline, CDR1 is MNHEY and CDR2 SVGAGI. CDR3 length: 14 amino acids. The CDR3 DNA sequence: TGTGCCAGCAGCCCCCGGGACAGGAACACTGAAGCTTTCTTT. It specifies CASSPRDRNTEAFF.

In the case of this clone: One end of the junction is discordant with germline, which a read error may explain. V is TRBV25-1 and J is TRBJ1-2; the D is unclear. The CDR3 totals 13 residues. Per the germline V gene, CDR1 is MGHDK and CDR2 is SYGVNS. The CDR3 DNA is TGTGCCAGCACTTGGGGAGGGCTAAATGGCTGCACCTTC. Translating it yields CASTWGGLNGCTF.

The chain carries TRBV6-6 and TRBJ1-1; TRBD1 aligns across 8 bases. Germline V gives CDR1 MNHNY, CDR2 SVGAGI (reference sequence). CDR3 length equals 13 residues. The V gene end was trimmed by 6 bases and the J gene end by 1 base; junction bases not matched to a gene: 1. The CDR3 region is CASRDRGNTEAFF. In DNA form, the CDR3 reads TGTGCCAGCAGAGACAGGGGGAACACTGAAGCTTTCTTT.

This chain links TRBV19 with TRBJ2-1; TRBD1 agrees at 9 bases. Germline V gene data show CDR1 as LNHDA and CDR2 as SQIVND (reference sequence). Losses at the gene ends were 7 bases for V and 5 bases for J; bases not matched to a gene: 15. The CDR3 runs to 17 residues. CDR3 in amino acids: CASKMLKGQGYDNEQFF. The CDR3 DNA is TGTGCCAGTAAAATGCTAAAAGGACAGGGGTACGACAATGAGCAGTTCTTC.

V usage is TRBV9 and J usage is TRBJ1-2, with a weak D call TRBD1 (5 bases). The CDR3 has 12 amino acids. Germline CDR1 and CDR2: SGDLS and YYNGEE. Trimming pared 0 bases from V and 8 bases from J, leaving 8 bases between. The chain's CDR3 is CASSVGQQGYTF. The CDR3 region has the DNA TGTGCCAGCAGCGTAGGACAGCAAGGCTACACCTTC.

The chain combines TRBV2 with TRBJ2-2, with 7 bases matching TRBD2. Unmatched junction bases numbered 4, after V lost 8 bases and J lost 7 bases. Looked up from germline, CDR1 is SNHLY and CDR2 is FYNNEI. CDR3 size: 12 residues. CDR3 sequence: CASGGGVGELFF. CDR3 DNA: TGTGCCAGCGGCGGGGGAGTCGGGGAGCTGTTTTTT.

This rearrangement joins TRBV11-3 to TRBJ1-6; tentatively, D is TRBD1 (6 bases). This CDR3 has 14 residues. V was shortened by 3 bases and J by 10 bases, with 13 bases between the two germline ends. CDR1 is SGHNT and CDR2 is YENEEA in the germline V gene. In DNA form, the CDR3 reads TGTGCCAGCAGCTTTGCAGGGGTGGGCTCACCCCTCCACTTT. Residues: CASSFAGVGSPLHF.

The chain links TRBV5-1 to TRBJ1-6, with TRBD1 as a possible D gene (5 bases). Germline V lookup: CDR1 SGHRS, CDR2 YFSETQ. V was trimmed by 0 bases and J by 11 bases, leaving 18 bases between them. This CDR3 is built from 16 residues. Here the CDR3 reads CASSLAGRELGAPLHF. CDR3 coding DNA: TGCGCCAGCAGCTTGGCGGGGCGGGAATTGGGGGCACCCCTCCACTTT.

Only one count was recorded for this clone. V is TRBV11-2 and J is TRBJ2-7; 10 bases agree with TRBD1. V trimming: 5 bases; J trimming: 5 bases; junction bases outside the gene matches: 9. The length of the CDR3 is 15 residues. Germline CDR1 and CDR2: SGHAT and FQNNGV. The CDR3 DNA reads TGTGCCAGCAGCAATGTCCGAGACAGGGGGCACGAGCAGTACTTC. This encodes CASSNVRDRGHEQYF. Filled out from reference TRBV11-2 and TRBJ2-7, the complete variable domain reads EAGVAQSPRYKIIEKRQSVAFWCNPISGHATLYWYQQILGQGPKLLIQFQNNGVVDDSQLPKDRFSAERLKGVDSTLKIQPAKLEDSAVYLCASSNVRDRGHEQYFGPGTRLTVT.